This T cell receptor beta chain is from a study of cytomegalovirus exposure and HLA in healthy donors. The study, taken as a whole, reports: Sequencing likely caused a cluster of highly shared sequence variants. Trimming of TCR beta V- and J-genes showed a link, identified in a later analysis, to a missense DCLRE1C variant. Common viral pathogens seemed, in a later analysis, to connect with several of the most significant clusters.

Primers included in the PCR were 60 Vbeta and 13 Jbeta primers. This table comes from immunoSEQ multiplex PCR, and its TCRdb copy is limited to in-frame clones, with some not included. The sample yields about 110,000 clones, roughly 80% seen once. CDR3 length equals 19 residues. The trim removed 1 base at V and 0 bases at J, leaving 12 bases unmatched. In germline, CDR1 is MNHNS, CDR2 SASEGT. Worth noting for this clone: What it binds is not known.

Healthy bone marrow donors made up the cohort. V and J are TRBV6-1 and TRBJ1-5, with 7 nucleotides matching TRBD1. This TCR was recovered from a man aged 30-40 years in good health and CMV-seropositive. Sequencing was performed on PBMCs. CDR3 in amino acids: CASSEVNRGHTYSNQPQHF. CDR3 nucleotide sequence: TGTGCCAGCAGTGAAGTCAACAGGGGCCACACCTATAGCAATCAGCCCCAGCATTTT.